The 12 T cell receptor beta chains listed next were all sequenced from one sample in a study of T-cell memory formation after mild COVID-19 listed by TCRdb under 2021. Receptor amplification or capture employed 5' RACE. TCRdb lists the instrument as Illumina NovaSeq 6000. Clones were called with MiXCR by TCRdb after fastp trimmed the public reads at Q25, and only in-frame beta chains were retained. Every distinct CDR3 protein forms one entry, paired with its most common genes and DNA. The sample table lists about 360,000 distinct CDR3 sequences, about an eighth of them with a count of one. The ten largest clones take up 22% of the sample. Sequenced: PBMCs or a T cell subset sorted from them (not recorded which). These receptors were collected from a man between 18 and 35 years old who had mild COVID-19 (a few samples of this study predate the infection). The sample titles of this study are shuffled in the database, so cell type and time point are left out; the donor was told from shared clones.

A few counts support this clonotype. This chain's CDR3 is CASSEWMRDRNNQPQHF. In DNA, the CDR3 is TGTGCCAGCAGTGAATGGATGAGGGACAGGAACAATCAGCCCCAGCATTTT. The chain joins TRBV6-1 to TRBJ1-5; TRBD1 agrees at 8 bases. This CDR3 spans 17 amino acids. V lost 2 bases, J lost 3 bases, and 9 bases stayed unmatched. CDR1 MNHNS and CDR2 SASEGT come from the germline V gene.

In this sample, this clonotype turned up a few times. The chain links TRBV4-1 to TRBJ1-5, with D perhaps TRBD1 (6 bases). This CDR3 comprises 19 residues. V shed 2 bases and J shed 5 bases, with 25 bases lying between them. Germline V gives CDR1 MGHRA, CDR2 YSYEKL. CDR3 in DNA: TGCGCCAGCAGCCAAAGGGCCCTTACCCGACAGGCCCCAGATCAGCCCCAGCATTTT. Translated: CASSQRALTRQAPDQPQHF.

This clonotype was seen only a few times. This chain connects TRBV6-5 to TRBJ1-2, with D possibly being TRBD1 (5 bases). There are 14 residues in the CDR3. Trimming cost V 6 bases and J 6 bases, with 17 bases left between them. Germline values: CDR1 MNHEY, CDR2 SVGAGI. CDR3 region: CASRDVSGAHGYTF. In nucleotides, the CDR3 is TGTGCCAGCAGGGATGTTTCCGGGGCCCATGGCTACACCTTC.

This clonotype was seen a handful of times. V usage is TRBV18 and J usage is TRBJ2-1; no reliable D call. V was clipped by 3 bases and J by 1 base, with 10 bases between them. Germline lookup yields CDR1 KGHSH and CDR2 LQKENI. The length of the CDR3 is 15 residues. The DNA of the CDR3 is TGTGCCAGCTCACCGGACCTACCATCCTACAATGAGCAGTTCTTC. Translation: CASSPDLPSYNEQFF.

This clonotype has a handful of counts. V is TRBV6-5 and J is TRBJ2-3, with a possible D match to TRBD2 (7 bases). The CDR3 totals 20 residues. CDR1 and CDR2 from the germline V gene are MNHEY and SVGAGI. Trimming took 3 bases from V and 6 from J, leaving 31 bases between them. The CDR3 is CASSYTTPRGSRGARDTQYF. The CDR3 coding sequence is TGTGCCAGCAGTTATACTACCCCGCGGGGAAGCCGGGGGGCCCGGGATACGCAGTATTTT.

The gene calls are TRBV18 and TRBJ2-7; D is possibly TRBD1 or TRBD2 (5 bases each). Germline loops: CDR1 KGHSH, CDR2 LQKENI. The ends were cut back, 0 bases at V and 4 bases at J, with 10 bases in the middle. The CDR3 is 14 amino acids. CDR3 in DNA: TGTGCCAGCTCACCACCGGGGGATCCATACGAGCAGTACTTC. Translating gives CASSPPGDPYEQYF.

The chain carries TRBV7-2 and TRBJ2-1, with 11 bases aligning to TRBD2. The CDR3 is made up of 15 amino acids. The germline V gene encodes CDR1 SGHTA and CDR2 FQGNSA. V gave up 5 bases and J gave up 3 bases; unmatched junction bases: 3. CDR3 nucleotides: TGTGCCAGCAGCGGAGGACTAGCGGGCTACAATGAGCAGTTCTTC. Its protein product is CASSGGLAGYNEQFF.

This clonotype turned up a few times. This chain links TRBV30 with TRBJ2-2; 10 bases match TRBD2. The length of the CDR3 is 16 residues. Germline CDR1 is GTSNPN and CDR2 is SVGIG (reference sequence). V lost 4 bases and J lost 4; bases outside the gene matches: 9. DNA of the CDR3: TGTGCCTGGACTAGCGGGGGATTAACCGGCACCGGGGAGCTGTTTTTT. It is translated as CAWTSGGLTGTGELFF.

The chain recombines TRBV20-1 with TRBJ2-7; D tentatively fits TRBD1 or TRBD2 (6 bases each). This CDR3 is built from 14 residues. Trimming left V 7 bases short and J 5 bases short, with 21 bases between. Per the germline V gene, CDR1 is DFQATT and CDR2 is SNEGSKA (reference sequence). As DNA, the CDR3 is TGCAGTGTCATCAGCCCGGGGGCCTTCCACGAGCAGTACTTC. This translates into CSVISPGAFHEQYF.

V usage is TRBV10-3 and J usage is TRBJ1-5; possibly TRBD1 for D (5 bases). The V end was cut by 0 bases, the J end by 2 bases, with 17 bases between. The length of the CDR3 is 18 residues. Germline-derived CDR1 and CDR2 are ENHRY and SYGVKD. The CDR3 DNA follows: TGTGCCATCAGTGAGTCGATTGGTCCCGGGGCGGGCAATCAGCCCCAGCATTTT. As protein: CAISESIGPGAGNQPQHF.

The chain employs TRBV20-1 and TRBJ1-1; TRBD1 might be the D (6 bases). Trimming removed 6 bases at V and 1 base at J, with 18 bases between. The CDR3 is 15 amino acids. CDR1 and CDR2 from the germline V gene are DFQATT and SNEGSKA (reference sequence). The CDR3 DNA is TGCAGTGCATGGACAGCGCCTCTTGCGAACACTGAAGCTTTCTTT. This gives the protein CSAWTAPLANTEAFF.

This clonotype was seen only a few times. This chain uses TRBV9 with TRBJ2-1; tentatively, D is TRBD1 (6 bases). The germline CDR1 and CDR2 sequences are SGDLS and YYNGEE. The CDR3 has 15 amino acids. V was cut by 4 bases and J by 0 bases, with 11 bases left in between. For the CDR3, the DNA is TGTGCCAGCAGCCCCACACAGGGCTCCTACAATGAGCAGTTCTTC. Amino acids: CASSPTQGSYNEQFF.